Each of the 30 T cell receptor beta chains below was sequenced from the same sample in a study of blood T cell repertoires in COVID-19. Generated by immunoSEQ multiplex PCR, the TCRdb table keeps only in-frame clones and is missing some. The sample holds under 100,000 clones; 85% are singletons and the top ten take 18%. The sequenced sample consisted of peripheral blood. Source of these receptors: an older man with active or convalescent COVID-19.

The genes are TRBV6-5 and TRBJ2-2, with D perhaps matching TRBD2 (5 bases). Germline V gives CDR1 MNHEY, CDR2 SVGAGI. This CDR3 spans 15 amino acids. Trimming stripped 6 bases from V and 1 base from J, with 12 bases between. CDR3 nucleotides: TGTGCCAGCAGGCGTCAGGAGGAGAACACCGGGGAGCTGTTTTTT. Translating gives CASRRQEENTGELFF.

This chain links TRBV15 with TRBJ2-2; 12 positions agree with TRBD2. This CDR3 region has 16 residues. V lost 5 bases to trimming and J lost 5 bases; unmatched junction nucleotides: 6. CDR1 is LNHNV and CDR2 is YYDKDF in the germline V gene (reference sequence). Here the CDR3 reads CATSLSSGRGTGELFF. The CDR3 DNA sequence: TGTGCCACCAGCCTATCTAGCGGGAGGGGAACCGGGGAGCTGTTTTTT.

This chain joins TRBV28 and TRBJ1-6; possible D gene TRBD1, 5 bases. Looked up from germline, CDR1 is MDHEN and CDR2 is SYDVKM. The CDR3 extends over 15 amino acids. Trimming took 4 bases from V and 7 from J, leaving 14 bases between them. CDR3 DNA sequence: TGTGCCAGCAGTTCCTCGACAGTCCCAAATTCACCCCTCCACTTT. Amino acid sequence: CASSSSTVPNSPLHF.

The rearrangement joins TRBV2 to TRBJ2-1, with TRBD2 as a possible D gene (6 bases). CDR3 length: 12 residues. V lost 5 bases and J 15 bases, leaving 17 bases between the germline ends. Germline CDR1 reads SNHLY; CDR2 reads FYNNEI. The CDR3 sequence is CASSQPGLRGFF. CDR3 in DNA: TGTGCCAGCAGTCAACCGGGACTCCGCGGGTTCTTC.

DNA for the CDR3: TGTGCCAGTACCTCCGGGACTGCTGGAGATCAGCCCCAGCATTTT. It encodes CASTSGTAGDQPQHF. The chain couples TRBV19 to TRBJ1-5; possible D gene TRBD1, 5 bases. Germline CDR1 reads LNHDA; CDR2 reads SQIVND (reference sequence). This CDR3 has 15 amino acids. V shed 7 bases and J shed 5 bases, with 18 bases lying between them.

The V call is TRBV5-6, the J call TRBJ1-5; 8 bases align to TRBD1. The germline gives CDR1 SGHDT, CDR2 YYEEEE. After removal of 4 bases from V and 2 bases from J, the junction contained 5 bases not matched to a gene. There are 15 residues in the CDR3. CDR3 in DNA: TGTGCCAGCAGCATCAGGGGGCGAGGCAATCAGCCCCAGCATTTT. Translating it yields CASSIRGRGNQPQHF.

The gene calls are TRBV10-3 and TRBJ1-4; 9 bases agree with TRBD1. The CDR3 extends over 14 amino acids. Per the germline V gene, CDR1 is ENHRY and CDR2 is SYGVKD. V trimming: 5 bases; J trimming: 7 bases; junction bases outside the gene matches: 5. The chain's CDR3 is CAISHGQGSEKLFF. CDR3 DNA: TGTGCCATCAGTCATGGACAGGGGAGTGAAAAACTGTTTTTT.

The chain employs TRBV2 and TRBJ2-2; 9 positions agree with TRBD2. The V gene end was trimmed by 5 bases and the J gene end by 8 bases; junction bases not matched to a gene: 12. CDR1 is SNHLY, CDR2 FYNNEI, per germline. The CDR3 contains 16 residues. The CDR3 region is CASSPSGRLAGGELFF. CDR3 nucleotide sequence: TGTGCCAGCAGTCCCAGCGGGAGGCTTGCTGGTGGGGAGCTGTTTTTT.

This sequence joins TRBV4-1 and TRBJ2-2, with 8 nucleotides matching TRBD2. Germline V gene lookup returns CDR1 MGHRA and CDR2 YSYEKL. The CDR3 is 16 residues long. Unmatched junction bases numbered 8, after V lost 2 bases and J lost 6 bases. The CDR3, as DNA: TGCGCCAGCAGCCAACATGGGGTAGCGGGGTCCGGGGAGCTGTTTTTT. Translating gives CASSQHGVAGSGELFF.

The chain couples TRBV10-1 to TRBJ2-3; D is ambiguous. The germline CDR1 and CDR2 sequences are WNHNN and SYGVQD (reference sequence). Trimming removed 3 bases from V and 8 bases from J, with 9 bases in between. This CDR3 spans 12 amino acids. The CDR3 spells CASSDPLGTQYF. The CDR3 DNA is TGCGCCAGCAGTGACCCGCTAGGTACGCAGTATTTT.

V is TRBV7-3 and J is TRBJ1-6, with 9 nucleotides matching TRBD1. The CDR3 length is 17 residues. The J segment lost 13 bases and the V segment lost 5 bases, leaving 18 bases of the junction unmatched. The germline CDR1 and CDR2 sequences are SGHTA and FQGTGA. The CDR3 here is CASSALQGAAPGSPLHF. CDR3 nucleotides: TGTGCCAGCAGCGCCTTACAGGGGGCAGCCCCAGGAAGCCCCCTCCACTTT.

V is TRBV4-1 and J is TRBJ2-3; D uncertain. Germline V gives CDR1 MGHRA, CDR2 YSYEKL. Trimming left V 1 base short and J 0 bases short, with 8 bases between. The length of the CDR3 is 15 residues. The CDR3 loop reads CASSQGILSTDTQYF. The CDR3 bases are TGCGCCAGCAGCCAAGGTATCTTGAGCACAGATACGCAGTATTTT.

The gene calls are TRBV24-1 and TRBJ2-3, with D perhaps TRBD1 (6 bases). The CDR3 has 15 amino acids. Germline V CDR1 and CDR2: KGHDR, SFDVKD. Trimming pared 5 bases from V and 4 bases from J, leaving 15 bases between. Here the CDR3 DNA reads TGTGCCACCAGTGCTCTGGACAGTAGATCAGATACGCAGTATTTT. It yields the protein CATSALDSRSDTQYF.

J is TRBJ1-4 and V is TRBV19; 7 nucleotides match TRBD1. The V gene end was trimmed by 4 bases and the J gene end by 4 bases; junction bases not matched to a gene: 9. Germline V gives CDR1 LNHDA, CDR2 SQIVND (reference sequence). CDR3 length equals 16 residues. For the CDR3, the DNA is TGTGCCAGTAGTAAACAAAGACAGGGTGATAATGAAAAACTGTTTTTT. It specifies CASSKQRQGDNEKLFF.

The chain recombines TRBV5-4 with TRBJ1-2; D is undetermined. The V end was cut by 1 base, the J end by 8 bases, with 9 bases between. The germline V gene encodes CDR1 SGHNT and CDR2 YYREEE (reference sequence). This CDR3 has 12 amino acids. The CDR3 DNA reads TGTGCCAGCAGCTTGTTGGCGGGAGGCTACACCTTC. It specifies CASSLLAGGYTF.

The chain carries TRBV5-1 and TRBJ2-7, with 10 bases matching TRBD1. The length of the CDR3 is 15 residues. CDR1 and CDR2 (germline): SGHRS, YFSETQ. Trimming removed 0 bases from V and 3 bases from J; junction bases left unmatched: 3. The CDR3 is CASSLGQGANYEQYV. DNA for the CDR3: TGCGCCAGCAGCTTGGGACAGGGGGCTAACTACGAGCAGTACGTC.

The genes are TRBV19 and TRBJ1-4, with TRBD1 as a possible D gene (5 bases). The germline V gene encodes CDR1 LNHDA and CDR2 SQIVND (reference sequence). The V and J ends lost 5 bases and 8 bases respectively, with 18 bases between them. The CDR3 length is 15 residues. The CDR3 DNA is TGTGCCAGTAGTCTACGGGGGGGTACTCGCGAAAAACTGTTTTTT. Translating it yields CASSLRGGTREKLFF.

The chain has TRBV3-1 (or the pseudogene TRBV3-2) and TRBJ2-7; TRBD2 matches 14 bases. Trimming cost V 1 base and J 7 bases; bases outside gene matches: 3. Germline V gives CDR1 LGHDT, CDR2 YNNKEL (reference sequence). This CDR3 is 15 amino acids long. DNA for the CDR3: TGTGCCAGCAGCCAAGGACTAGCGGGAGGGTCTGAGCAGTACGTC. The encoded protein is CASSQGLAGGSEQYV.

The chain uses TRBV18 and TRBJ2-7, with D unclear. Trimming stripped 3 bases from V and 2 bases from J, with 11 bases between. This CDR3 is 14 amino acids long. Germline values: CDR1 KGHSH, CDR2 LQKENI. CDR3: CASSPRVDPYEQYV. CDR3 sequence (DNA): TGTGCCAGCTCACCTCGGGTCGACCCCTACGAGCAGTACGTC.

The V and J genes are TRBV5-1 and TRBJ2-1, with 12 bases identical to TRBD2. J was trimmed by 7 bases and V by 0 bases; bases with no gene match: 2. The CDR3 spans 15 residues. Germline CDR1 reads SGHRS; CDR2 reads YFSETQ. The CDR3 DNA follows: TGCGCCAGCAGCTTGGAACTAGCGGGGGGAAATGAGCAGTTCTTC. Amino acids: CASSLELAGGNEQFF.

The chain uses TRBV25-1 and TRBJ1-1, with D possibly matching TRBD1 (6 bases). CDR1 and CDR2 from the germline V gene are MGHDK and SYGVNS. The CDR3 totals 13 residues. The ends were cut back, 5 bases at V and 1 base at J, with 8 bases in the middle. DNA of the CDR3: TGTGCCAGCAGTAAGACAGGGAACACTGAAGCTTTCTTT. Protein: CASSKTGNTEAFF.

The chain joins TRBV27 to TRBJ1-1; no firm D call. The CDR3 extends over 14 amino acids. Germline lookup yields CDR1 MNHEY and CDR2 SMNVEV (reference sequence). V was trimmed by 2 bases and J by 4 bases, leaving 11 bases between them. CDR3 protein: CASSLERASTEAFF. CDR3 sequence (DNA): TGTGCCAGCAGTTTAGAGAGGGCATCCACTGAAGCTTTCTTT.

The rearrangement uses TRBV24-1 and TRBJ1-4, with D perhaps matching TRBD1 (5 bases). V lost 3 bases and J 7 bases, leaving 14 bases between the germline ends. CDR3 length: 15 amino acids. In germline, CDR1 is KGHDR, CDR2 SFDVKD. The DNA for the CDR3 is TGTGCCACCAGTGATCCCCAGCGGGGGGTTGAAAAACTGTTTTTT. It codes for CATSDPQRGVEKLFF.

The gene calls are TRBV7-2 and TRBJ2-3, with D perhaps matching TRBD1 (5 bases). There are 14 residues in the CDR3. The germline V and J ends were trimmed by 4 bases and 3 bases, with 11 bases remaining between them. From germline, CDR1 is SGHTA and CDR2 FQGNSA. The CDR3, as DNA: TGTGCCAGCAGCTGGGGCATTTCGACAGATACGCAGTATTTT. Its translation: CASSWGISTDTQYF.

V gene TRBV6-6 combines with J gene TRBJ1-5; 7 bases line up with TRBD1. V was clipped by 11 bases and J by 2 bases; unmatched bases: 6. The CDR3 covers 13 residues. Per germline, CDR1 MNHNY and CDR2 SVGAGI (reference sequence). CDR3 nucleotides: TGTGCCGGACAAGGGGGCGGCAATCAGCCCCAGCATTTT. Translation gives CAGQGGGNQPQHF.

V and J are TRBV5-6 and TRBJ2-7; the D gene is possibly TRBD1 (6 bases). From germline, CDR1 is SGHDT and CDR2 YYEEEE. V was pared by 0 bases and J by 7 bases, with 14 bases between. CDR3 size: 14 residues. The chain's CDR3 is CASSLVRGYGEQYV. CDR3 sequence (DNA): TGTGCCAGCAGCTTGGTAAGGGGGTACGGGGAGCAGTACGTC.

The chain recombines TRBV5-1 with TRBJ1-1, with 7 positions matching TRBD1. Germline V gene lookup returns CDR1 SGHRS and CDR2 YFSETQ. CDR3 length: 16 residues. The V segment lost 0 bases and the J segment 1 base; nucleotides outside the gene matches: 6. The chain's CDR3 is CASSLERQGQNTEAFF. The CDR3 nucleotides read TGCGCCAGCAGCTTGGAGAGACAGGGACAGAACACTGAAGCTTTCTTT.

This clone occurred once. V gene TRBV27 combines with J gene TRBJ2-3; 11 positions match TRBD2. The J segment lost 2 bases and the V segment lost 2 bases, leaving 6 bases of the junction unmatched. Germline loops: CDR1 MNHEY, CDR2 SMNVEV (reference sequence). This CDR3 has 17 residues. CDR3 region: CASSLGLAGGNTDTQYF. The CDR3 bases are TGTGCCAGCAGTTTAGGGTTAGCGGGAGGGAACACAGATACGCAGTATTTT.

The chain carries TRBV4-1 and TRBJ2-4; 14 bases are a match to TRBD2. This CDR3 contains 16 residues. The ends lost 5 bases at V and 6 bases at J; junction bases unmatched: 6. CDR1 and CDR2 from the germline V gene are MGHRA and YSYEKL. The CDR3 sequence: CASSLTTSGRGNIQYF. CDR3 DNA sequence: TGCGCCAGCAGCTTAACGACTAGCGGGAGGGGAAACATTCAGTACTTC.

The chain carries TRBV3-1 (or the pseudogene TRBV3-2) and TRBJ2-1; possible D gene TRBD1, 5 bases. The CDR3 spans 18 residues. Per the germline V gene, CDR1 is LGHDT and CDR2 is YNNKEL (reference sequence). Trimming stripped 1 base from V and 4 bases from J, with 20 bases between. CDR3 sequence (DNA): TGTGCCAGCAGCCAAGGGGTTGTAAGGGGATATAGATACAATGAGCAGTTCTTC. Its translation: CASSQGVVRGYRYNEQFF.